This T cell receptor beta chain is drawn from a study of cytotoxic CD8 clonotypes in ibrutinib-treated CLL. Study information: Among the patients, over 9 presented as relapsed/refractory and about 16 as treatment-naive; around 18 showed unmutated IGHV. Whole-study findings and limits: A rise in clonality was seen at ibrutinib response, and a fall back toward baseline was seen at progression. Baseline-level clonality went beyond age-matched healthy donors and moved in step with circulating CD8+ T-cell counts. Clonotypes that were public were uncommon, and they contracted or stayed stable on treatment.

This CDR3 region has 13 residues. Trimming at V came to 3 bases and at J to 0 bases, leaving 1 base not matched to a gene. Looked up from germline, CDR1 is GTSNPN and CDR2 is SVGIG (reference sequence). This clone was counted only a few times. The antigen remains unidentified. Assay: immunoSEQ multiplex PCR; the TCRdb copy retains only in-frame clones and omits some. The repertoire holds approximately 350,000 clones, 67% seen once, with around 6.5% in the top ten. This clonotype originated in a human donor with chronic lymphocytic leukemia. The specimen was PBMCs, collected after 36 months of ibrutinib treatment. This sequence joins TRBV30 and TRBJ2-7; 8 bases match TRBD1. As DNA, the CDR3 is TGTGCCTGGAGGGGACAGGACTCCTACGAGCAGTACTTC. Translating it yields CAWRGQDSYEQYF.